The sequence of this T cell receptor beta chain was determined in a study of T cell responses to AZD1222 COVID-19 vaccine. General study points: The study identified only five to seven AZD1222 recipients as seropositive at baseline.

Looked up from germline, CDR1 is SNHLY and CDR2 is FYNNEI. The CDR3 consists of 11 residues. V gave up 0 bases and J gave up 3 bases, with 0 bases separating them. Details on this clone: Its target is not known.

The repertoire was sequenced with immunoSEQ multiplex PCR; TCRdb's copy has only in-frame clones and lacks some. The table records more than 150,000 clones, 75% to 90% of them present only once. Source: peripheral blood, taken on day 0 of MenACWY control vaccination. The chain links TRBV2 to TRBJ2-7; D remains unclear. This sequence originates from an adult in good health. Here the CDR3 reads CASSEAYEQYF. The CDR3 bases are TGTGCCAGCAGTGAAGCCTACGAGCAGTACTTC. The complete variable domain, with remaining parts taken from reference TRBV2 and TRBJ2-7, reads EPEVTQTPSHQVTQMGQEVILRCVPISNHLYFYWYRQILGQKVEFLVSFYNNEISEKSEIFDDQFSVERPDGSNFTLKIRSTKLEDSAMYFCASSEAYEQYFGPGTRLTVT.